The 9 T cell receptor beta chains given below trace back to one sample, sequenced in a study of T cell repertoires in cytomegalovirus infection. TCRdb recomputed calls from the reads with MiXCR, one row per CDR3 protein. The table has around 530,000 distinct CDR3 sequences, 16% seen once; the top ten hold more than 20%. The specimen sequenced was CD8+ T cells from PBMCs. Receptors originate from a human donor in good health (CMV status not recorded). Some clones in this sample may be carry-over from other donors' samples.

The chain combines TRBV2 with TRBJ2-3; 10 bases line up with TRBD1. Unmatched junction bases numbered 14, after V lost 9 bases and J lost 2 bases. CDR3 length: 17 residues. Germline CDR1 SNHLY, CDR2 FYNNEI. CDR3 nucleotides: TGTGCCAGAACCCTTACCGGGACAGGGGATCCCACAGATACGCAGTATTTT. Its protein product is CARTLTGTGDPTDTQYF.

Concerning this clonotype: In this CDR3 the conserved last residue, phenylalanine or tryptophan, is missing, so a read error is likely. The chain uses TRBV4-1 and TRBJ2-3; 7 bases are a match to TRBD2. The CDR3 is 17 amino acids. Germline CDR1 MGHRA, CDR2 YSYEKL. The V gene end was trimmed by 1 base and the J gene end by 0 bases; junction bases not matched to a gene: 7. This CDR3 reads CASSQAILAGSTDTQYL. The CDR3 nucleotides are TGCGCCAGCAGCCAAGCAATCTTAGCGGGTAGCACAGATACGCAGTATTTA.

The chain links TRBV15 to TRBJ2-3; D is unresolved. There are 14 residues in the CDR3. The germline CDR1 and CDR2 sequences are LNHNV and YYDKDF (reference sequence). The V end was cut by 0 bases, the J end by 5 bases, with 9 bases between. CDR3 DNA sequence: TGTGCCACCAGCAGAGAAGGAGTGGAAGATACGCAGTATTTT. Protein product: CATSREGVEDTQYF.

This clonotype was counted ten times or more. The V and J genes are TRBV27 and TRBJ1-5, with D perhaps TRBD1 (6 bases). Trimming took 8 bases from V and 6 from J, leaving 26 bases between them. Germline assignment: CDR1 MNHEY and CDR2 SMNVEV (reference sequence). The CDR3 runs 17 residues. This chain's CDR3 is CASWSWTEGSEGQPQHF. As DNA, the CDR3 is TGTGCCAGCTGGTCGTGGACAGAGGGGAGCGAGGGTCAGCCCCAGCATTTT.

The gene calls are TRBV5-1 and TRBJ1-1; 7 bases match TRBD1. V trimming: 3 bases; J trimming: 3 bases; junction bases outside the gene matches: 17. This CDR3 comprises 18 residues. The germline gives CDR1 SGHRS, CDR2 YFSETQ. Here the CDR3 reads CASSYSTGRARVDTEAFF. The CDR3 coding sequence is TGCGCCAGCAGCTATTCGACAGGGCGGGCTCGGGTTGACACTGAAGCTTTCTTT. Using reference TRBV5-1 and TRBJ1-1 for the parts outside the CDR3, the full variable domain is KAGVTQTPRYLIKTRGQQVTLSCSPISGHRSVSWYQQTPGQGLQFLFEYFSETQRNKGNFPGRFSGRQFSNSRSEMNVSTLELGDSALYLCASSYSTGRARVDTEAFFGQGTRLTVV.

This clonotype was found once. Sequence at one end of the junction differs from germline and may be a read error. This rearrangement joins TRBV10-2 to TRBJ2-1, with unresolved D. CDR1 WSHSY and CDR2 SAAADI come from the germline V gene. The CDR3 length is 14 residues. Written as DNA, the CDR3 is TGCGCCAGCAGTGAGTCAAACTCCTACAATAAGCAGTTCTTC. Its translation is CASSESNSYNKQFF.

This clonotype was detected ten times or more. J is TRBJ1-2 and V is TRBV4-2; D not resolved. The ends were cut back, 2 bases at V and 8 bases at J, with 6 bases in the middle. The V gene's germline CDR1 is LGHNA and CDR2 YNFKEQ. The CDR3 covers 11 residues. The CDR3, as DNA: TGTGCCAGCAGCCAATCTGGAGGCTACACCTTC. It codes for CASSQSGGYTF.

At least ten counts were recorded for this clonotype. The chain joins TRBV7-9 to TRBJ2-1, with D perhaps matching TRBD1 (5 bases). This CDR3 is 14 amino acids long. With 5 bases removed from V and 6 bases from J, the gap between germline ends came to 14 bases. Germline V CDR1 and CDR2: SEHNR, FQNEAQ (reference sequence). CDR3 nucleotides: TGTGCCAGCAGCCCCCAGTCAGGGTTCAATGAGCAGTTCTTC. It codes for CASSPQSGFNEQFF.

The sample holds a few counts of this clonotype. The chain carries TRBV5-1 and TRBJ2-7, with D unclear. In germline, CDR1 is SGHRS, CDR2 YFSETQ. The CDR3 consists of 12 residues. V lost 5 bases, J lost 6 bases, and 12 bases lay in between. The CDR3 coding sequence is TGCGCCAGCAGTCCCGGTCCCCCCGAGCAGTACTTC. Protein: CASSPGPPEQYF. The full variable domain, rest sourced from reference TRBV5-1 and TRBJ2-7, is KAGVTQTPRYLIKTRGQQVTLSCSPISGHRSVSWYQQTPGQGLQFLFEYFSETQRNKGNFPGRFSGRQFSNSRSEMNVSTLELGDSALYLCASSPGPPEQYFGPGTRLTVT.